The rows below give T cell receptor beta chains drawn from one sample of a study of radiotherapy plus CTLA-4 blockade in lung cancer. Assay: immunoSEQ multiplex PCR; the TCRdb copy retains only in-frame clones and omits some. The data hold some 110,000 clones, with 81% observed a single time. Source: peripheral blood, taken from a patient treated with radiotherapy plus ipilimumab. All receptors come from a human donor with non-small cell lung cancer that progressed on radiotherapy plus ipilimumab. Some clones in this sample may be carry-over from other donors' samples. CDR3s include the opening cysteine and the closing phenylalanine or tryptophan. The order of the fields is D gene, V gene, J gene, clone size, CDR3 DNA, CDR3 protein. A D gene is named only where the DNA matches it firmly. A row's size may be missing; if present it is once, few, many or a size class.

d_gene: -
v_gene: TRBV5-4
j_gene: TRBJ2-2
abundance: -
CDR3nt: TGTGCCAGCAGCTCCACAGGGATTGTGGCCGGGGAGCTGTTTTTT
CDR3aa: CASSSTGIVAGELFF

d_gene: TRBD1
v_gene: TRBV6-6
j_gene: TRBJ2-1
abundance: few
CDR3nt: TGTGCCAGCAGCACGGGACAGGGCCGGTATGAGCAGTTCTTC
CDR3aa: CASSTGQGRYEQFF

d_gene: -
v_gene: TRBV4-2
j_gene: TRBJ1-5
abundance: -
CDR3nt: TGTGCCAGCAGCCAGATAGGACAGATCCATCAGCCCCAGCATTTT
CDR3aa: CASSQIGQIHQPQHF

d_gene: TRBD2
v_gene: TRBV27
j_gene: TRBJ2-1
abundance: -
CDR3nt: TGTGCCAGCAGTTCTTACAGCGGGGGACTTTACAATGAGCAGTTCTTC
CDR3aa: CASSSYSGGLYNEQFF

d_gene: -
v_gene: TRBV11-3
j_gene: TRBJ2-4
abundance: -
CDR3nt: TGTGCCAGCAGCTTTACCGCTGAATCCATTCAGTACTTC
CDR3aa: CASSFTAESIQYF

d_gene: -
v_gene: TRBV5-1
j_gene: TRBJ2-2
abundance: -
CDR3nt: TGCGCCAGCAGCTTCCGGGACGGTGGCCTCGGGGAGCTGTTTTTT
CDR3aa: CASSFRDGGLGELFF

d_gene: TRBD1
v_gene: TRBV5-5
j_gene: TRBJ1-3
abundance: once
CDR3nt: TGTGCCAGCAGAGGGACAGGCTCTATTGGAAACACCATATATTTT
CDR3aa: CASRGTGSIGNTIYF

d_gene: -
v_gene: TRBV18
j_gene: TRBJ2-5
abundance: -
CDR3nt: TGTGCCAGCTCACCTTGGGAAGAGACCCAGTACTTC
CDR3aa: CASSPWEETQYF

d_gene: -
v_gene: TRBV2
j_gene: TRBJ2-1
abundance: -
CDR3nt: TGTGCCAGCAGCCTATTGGCCACCTACAATGAGCAGTTCTTC
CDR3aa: CASSLLATYNEQFF

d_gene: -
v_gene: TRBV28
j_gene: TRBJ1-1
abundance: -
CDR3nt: TGTGCCAGCACCCAAGTTGGGCGCACTGAAGCTTTCTTT
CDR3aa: CASTQVGRTEAFF

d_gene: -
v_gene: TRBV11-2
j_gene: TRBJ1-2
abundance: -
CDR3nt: TGTGCCAGCAGCTTAGACGGGAACTATGGCTACACCTTC
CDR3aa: CASSLDGNYGYTF

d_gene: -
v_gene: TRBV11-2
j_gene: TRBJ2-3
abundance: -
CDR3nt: TGTGCCAGCAGCTTAGGCGGGGGCCGGGGAGATACGCAGTATTTT
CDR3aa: CASSLGGGRGDTQYF

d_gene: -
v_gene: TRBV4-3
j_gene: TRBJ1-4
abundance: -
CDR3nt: TGCGCCAGCAGCCCCTGGATCGCGGACGAAAAACTGTTTTTT
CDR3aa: CASSPWIADEKLFF

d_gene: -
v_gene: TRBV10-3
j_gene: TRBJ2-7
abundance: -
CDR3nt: TGTGCCATCAGTGGGGCATGGACAAACTACGAGCAGTACTTC
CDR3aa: CAISGAWTNYEQYF

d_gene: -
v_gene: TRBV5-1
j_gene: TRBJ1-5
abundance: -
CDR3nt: TGCGCCAGCAGCCCGGACAGTAGCAATCAGCCCCAGCATTTT
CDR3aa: CASSPDSSNQPQHF

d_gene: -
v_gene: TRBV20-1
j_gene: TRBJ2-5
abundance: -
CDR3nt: TGCAGTGCTCCCGCACCGGTTTCCCAGTACTTC
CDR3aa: CSAPAPVSQYF

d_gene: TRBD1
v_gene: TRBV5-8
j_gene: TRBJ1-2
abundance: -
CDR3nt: TGTGCCAGCAGCCGACAGGGGGATTACTATGGCTACACCTTC
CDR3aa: CASSRQGDYYGYTF

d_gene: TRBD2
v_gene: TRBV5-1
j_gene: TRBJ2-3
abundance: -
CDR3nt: TGCGCCAGCAGCTCAACTAGCGGTAGCACAGATACGCAGTATTTT
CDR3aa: CASSSTSGSTDTQYF

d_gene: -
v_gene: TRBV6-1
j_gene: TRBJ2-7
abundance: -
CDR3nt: TGTGCCAGCAGTGTTCGACAGGCGCGAGAGCAGTACTTC
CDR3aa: CASSVRQAREQYF

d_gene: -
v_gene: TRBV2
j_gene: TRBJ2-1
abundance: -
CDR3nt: TGTGCCAGCAGTGAAGGACTATTCAATGAGCAGTTCTTC
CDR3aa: CASSEGLFNEQFF

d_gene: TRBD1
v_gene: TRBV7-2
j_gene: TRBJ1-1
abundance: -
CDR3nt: TGTGCCAGCAGCTTAACTACAGGGGGCACTGAAGCTTTCTTT
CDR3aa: CASSLTTGGTEAFF

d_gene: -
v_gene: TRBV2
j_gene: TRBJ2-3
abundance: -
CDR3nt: TGTGCCAGCAGTGATGACAGGGATACGCAGTATTTT
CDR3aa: CASSDDRDTQYF

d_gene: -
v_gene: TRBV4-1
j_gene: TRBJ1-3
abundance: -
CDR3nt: TGCGCCAGCAGCCAAGATGGGGTGGCTGGAAACACCATATATTTT
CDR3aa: CASSQDGVAGNTIYF

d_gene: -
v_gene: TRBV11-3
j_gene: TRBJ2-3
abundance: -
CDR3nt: TGTGCCAGCAGCTCTATATCACGCACAGATACGCAGTATTTT
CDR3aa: CASSSISRTDTQYF

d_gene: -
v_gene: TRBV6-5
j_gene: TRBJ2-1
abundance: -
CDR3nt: TGTGCCAGCGCGGGGCTCCCTCCGGACAATGAGCAGTTCTTC
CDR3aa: CASAGLPPDNEQFF

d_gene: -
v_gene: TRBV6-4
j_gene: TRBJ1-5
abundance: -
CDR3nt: TGTGCCACATTGGGGGGGAGCAATCAGCCCCAGCATTTT
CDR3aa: CATLGGSNQPQHF

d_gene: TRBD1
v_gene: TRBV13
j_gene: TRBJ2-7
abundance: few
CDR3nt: TGTGCCAGCAGCTTAGGCGGCGGGACAGGGGGCATCTACGAGCAGTACTTC
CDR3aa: CASSLGGGTGGIYEQYF

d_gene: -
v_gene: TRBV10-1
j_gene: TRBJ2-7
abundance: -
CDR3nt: TGCGCCAGTCCCCTTGGCCCCCCTTGGTTCTACGAGCAGTACTTC
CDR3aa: CASPLGPPWFYEQYF

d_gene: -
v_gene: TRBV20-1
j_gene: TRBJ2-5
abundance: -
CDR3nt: TGCAGTGTAAAACCCGCCGGGACCCAGTACTTC
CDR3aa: CSVKPAGTQYF

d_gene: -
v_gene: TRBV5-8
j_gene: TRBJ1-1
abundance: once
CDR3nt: TGTGCCAGCAGCTTGACTTCAGGGAGGGAAGCTTTCTTT
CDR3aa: CASSLTSGREAFF

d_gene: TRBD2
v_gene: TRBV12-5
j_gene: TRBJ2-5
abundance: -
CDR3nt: TGTGCTAGCGGGACTAGGCCCCTTCAAGAGACCCAGTACTTC
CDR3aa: CASGTRPLQETQYF

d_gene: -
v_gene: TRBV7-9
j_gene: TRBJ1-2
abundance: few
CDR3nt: TGTGCCAGCAGCTCCGAACTGGAAAAGTCCACCTTC
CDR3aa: CASSSELEKSTF

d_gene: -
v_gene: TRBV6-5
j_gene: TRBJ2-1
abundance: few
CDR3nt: TGTGCTACTCGTCGGGGGGCCTCCTACAATGAGCAGTTCTTC
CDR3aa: CATRRGASYNEQFF

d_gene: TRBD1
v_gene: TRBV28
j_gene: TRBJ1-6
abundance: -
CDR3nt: TGTGCCAGCAGCAGTCCGGACAGGTTCTATCCCCTCCACTTT
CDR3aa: CASSSPDRFYPLHF

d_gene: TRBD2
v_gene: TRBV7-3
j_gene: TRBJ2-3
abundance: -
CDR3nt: TGTGCCAGCAGCTGGGGACTAGCGGGGATCACAGATACGCAGTATTTT
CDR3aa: CASSWGLAGITDTQYF